These 11 T cell receptor beta chains share one sample of origin, sequenced in a study of Graves' ophthalmopathy and Graves' hyperthyroidism. For repertoire sequencing, the TCR beta CDR3 regions were amplified from RNA transcripts. An initial RT-PCR round employing HTBI primers preceded a second-round multiplex PCR. In TCRdb, the multiplex PCR reads were re-called with MiXCR into one record per CDR3 protein. In the table there are 680,000 or so distinct CDR3 sequences, over 20% of which are singletons. Sequenced sample: peripheral blood. Receptor source: a young woman with stable Graves' hyperthyroidism. Some clones in this sample may be carry-over from other donors' samples.

This clonotype was counted many times. The gene calls are TRBV7-8 and TRBJ1-6, with D perhaps matching TRBD1 (6 bases). Germline V gives CDR1 SGHVS, CDR2 FQNEAQ. Trimming shortened V by 4 bases and J by 7 bases, and 17 bases separated the two germline ends. This CDR3 is 16 amino acids long. The CDR3 loop reads CASSSGDTVWNSPLHF. In DNA form, the CDR3 reads TGTGCCAGCAGCTCAGGGGACACGGTGTGGAATTCACCCCTCCACTTT.

This clonotype has a count of ten or more. The gene calls are TRBV20-1 and TRBJ2-7; D is unclear. Germline loops: CDR1 DFQATT, CDR2 SNEGSKA (reference sequence). This CDR3 spans 12 amino acids. The V end was cut by 3 bases, the J end by 5 bases, with 11 bases between. CDR3 loop: CSASLRRDEQYF. The CDR3 DNA follows: TGCAGTGCTAGCCTCAGACGCGACGAGCAGTACTTC.

The sample holds many counts of this clonotype. The V and J genes are TRBV11-2 and TRBJ2-2; D gene uncertain. This CDR3 region has 12 residues. The germline V gene has CDR1 SGHAT and CDR2 FQNNGV. V was clipped by 7 bases and J by 6 bases, with 9 bases between them. CDR3: CASTTFAGELFF. The CDR3, as DNA: TGTGCCAGCACCACCTTTGCCGGGGAGCTGTTTTTT.

Many counts were recorded for this clonotype. The chain is built from TRBV14 and TRBJ2-7, with D hard to call. Trimming shortened V by 5 bases and J by 0 bases, and 8 bases separated the two germline ends. Germline V gene data show CDR1 as SGHDN and CDR2 as FVKESK. The CDR3 runs 13 residues. CDR3 bases: TGTGCCAGCAGCACCAAGAACTCCTACGAGCAGTACTTC. This encodes CASSTKNSYEQYF.

This clonotype was seen many times. This chain joins TRBV6-2 or TRBV6-3 and TRBJ1-3; D remains ambiguous. Per germline, CDR1 MNHEY and CDR2 SVGEGT. The CDR3 loop spans 15 amino acids. Between the trimmed V and J ends, which lost 7 bases and 0 bases, there was a span of 13 bases. The CDR3 region is CASTQNPISGNTIYF. The CDR3, as DNA: TGTGCCAGCACCCAGAACCCGATCTCTGGAAACACCATATATTTT.

This clonotype was observed many times. The chain recombines TRBV20-1 with TRBJ1-3; tentatively, D is TRBD1 (6 bases). V lost 0 bases and J 4 bases, leaving 16 bases between the germline ends. Germline loops: CDR1 DFQATT, CDR2 SNEGSKA (reference sequence). This CDR3 has 16 amino acids. The CDR3, as DNA: TGCAGTGCTAGAGATATGCGGGGGCACCGAGGAAACACCATATATTTT. Its protein product is CSARDMRGHRGNTIYF.

The V gene is TRBV29-1, the J gene TRBJ2-5; no firm D call. Trimming removed 4 bases from V and 5 bases from J, with 11 bases in between. The CDR3 sequence is 12 residues long. CDR1 is SQVTM and CDR2 is ANQGSEA in the germline V gene. The CDR3 DNA is TGCAGCGTTGCACCGGATGTGGAGACCCAGTACTTC. It encodes CSVAPDVETQYF.

This clonotype has just a few counts. The chain combines TRBV6-5 with TRBJ2-7; 10 nucleotides agree with TRBD2. The length of the CDR3 is 13 residues. The J segment lost 9 bases and the V segment lost 0 bases, leaving 2 bases of the junction unmatched. Germline CDR1 reads MNHEY; CDR2 reads SVGAGI. The CDR3 region is CASSYSLAGPQYF. The CDR3 coding sequence is TGTGCCAGCAGTTACTCACTAGCGGGGCCGCAGTACTTC.

A word on this clonotype: This sequence may be a read error, since a much larger clone differs from it by one base. The V and J genes are TRBV4-1 and TRBJ1-2; D remains ambiguous. With 0 bases removed from V and 8 bases from J, the gap between germline ends came to 16 bases. Germline lookup yields CDR1 MGHRA and CDR2 YSYEKL. CDR3 size: 15 residues. The DNA for the CDR3 is TGCGCCAGCAGCCAAGATTCCCGAGTACTTCGGGGCTACACCTTC. The encoded protein is CASSQDSRVLRGYTF.

This clonotype was observed a few times. This chain uses TRBV12-3 or TRBV12-4 with TRBJ1-1; D unclear. The CDR3 loop spans 12 amino acids. V was clipped by 4 bases and J by 7 bases, with 10 bases between them. CDR3 bases: TGTGCCAGCAGTTCCTCCTATAGTGAAGCTTTCTTT. Translating gives CASSSSYSEAFF.

This clonotype turned up a few times. The chain is built from TRBV12-3 or TRBV12-4 and TRBJ1-6; D unresolved. This CDR3 has 14 residues. Deletions cut 8 bases from V and 0 bases from J, with 8 bases between. CDR3 coding DNA: TGTGCCAGCCGGGAAAGCTCCTATAATTCACCCCTCCACTTT. Its translation: CASRESSYNSPLHF.